These T cell receptor beta chains were read from a single sample in a study of T cells after yellow fever vaccination. TCRdb used MiXCR to reprocess the 5' RACE reads, holding one entry per CDR3 protein. This sample has 250,000 or so distinct CDR3 sequences, with 6.7% found just once. Sample: CD4+ T cells sorted from PBMCs, taken on the day of the yellow fever booster vaccination. The receptors derive from a man between 25 and 39 years old who received the YFV17D yellow fever vaccine. Both conserved end residues are part of each CDR3. Fields, in order: V gene, clone size, J gene, D gene, CDR3 DNA, CDR3 protein. The D gene is left open where the match is weak. Expanded clones are given a class, and other clones once, few, many or no size at all.

V gene: TRBV29-1
clone size: many
J gene: TRBJ2-7
D gene: -
CDR3 DNA: TGCAGCGTTGAACCCTCCCTCCTCGGCGAGCAGTACTTC
CDR3 protein: CSVEPSLLGEQYF

V gene: TRBV6-5
clone size: few
J gene: TRBJ2-3
D gene: TRBD2
CDR3 DNA: TGTGCCAGCAGTTCCCTTACTAGCGGGAGATCAGATACGCAGTATTTT
CDR3 protein: CASSSLTSGRSDTQYF

V gene: TRBV5-1
clone size: few
J gene: TRBJ2-7
D gene: -
CDR3 DNA: TGCGCCAGCAGCCCTGACAGACACTACGAGCAGTACTTC
CDR3 protein: CASSPDRHYEQYF

V gene: TRBV27
clone size: many
J gene: TRBJ2-6
D gene: -
CDR3 DNA: TGTGCCAGCAGCCTTGGGTCAAGGACGCTAAGCTCTGGGGCCAACGTCCTGACTTTC
CDR3 protein: CASSLGSRTLSSGANVLTF

V gene: TRBV3-1
clone size: -
J gene: TRBJ2-6
D gene: -
CDR3 DNA: TGTGCCAGCAGCCCTGGACGGATATCTGGGGCCAACGTCCTGACTTTC
CDR3 protein: CASSPGRISGANVLTF

V gene: TRBV29-1
clone size: many
J gene: TRBJ1-1
D gene: -
CDR3 DNA: TGCAGCGTCTTGTCGACAGGGAACACTGAAGCTTTCTTT
CDR3 protein: CSVLSTGNTEAFF

V gene: TRBV29-1
clone size: many
J gene: TRBJ1-3
D gene: -
CDR3 DNA: TGCAGCGTGGGCACTGGGGTGTTTGACACCATATATTTT
CDR3 protein: CSVGTGVFDTIYF

V gene: TRBV20-1
clone size: -
J gene: TRBJ2-7
D gene: -
CDR3 DNA: TGCAGTGCTAGATCCGCGGGGGCGGTGGGCGAGCAGTACTTC
CDR3 protein: CSARSAGAVGEQYF

V gene: TRBV7-2
clone size: many
J gene: TRBJ2-7
D gene: TRBD2
CDR3 DNA: TGTGCCAGCAGCCCCCGGCTAGCGGGGGCCTACGAGCAGTACTTC
CDR3 protein: CASSPRLAGAYEQYF

V gene: TRBV20-1
clone size: many
J gene: TRBJ2-7
D gene: -
CDR3 DNA: TGCAGTGCTAGAGCGGTAACCTACGAGCAGTACTTC
CDR3 protein: CSARAVTYEQYF

V gene: TRBV11-3
clone size: -
J gene: TRBJ2-1
D gene: -
CDR3 DNA: TGTGCCAGCAGCCCAGAAACATACAATGAGCAGTTCTTC
CDR3 protein: CASSPETYNEQFF

V gene: TRBV12-3/TRBV12-4
clone size: many
J gene: TRBJ2-7
D gene: -
CDR3 DNA: TGTGCCAGCAGAGCCTCTGGGGAGCAGTACTTC
CDR3 protein: CASRASGEQYF

V gene: TRBV18
clone size: many
J gene: TRBJ2-7
D gene: TRBD1
CDR3 DNA: TGTGCCAGCTCACCCGGGACAGGGGATTGGTCCTACGAGCAGTACTTC
CDR3 protein: CASSPGTGDWSYEQYF

V gene: TRBV14
clone size: many
J gene: TRBJ2-3
D gene: -
CDR3 DNA: TGTGCCAGCAGCAATACGCACTCGAGCAGCCGGCGCACAGATACGCAGTATTTT
CDR3 protein: CASSNTHSSSRRTDTQYF

V gene: TRBV4-2
clone size: many
J gene: TRBJ1-1
D gene: -
CDR3 DNA: TGTGCCAGCAGCCAAGCATGGGCAGTGAGTACTGAAGCTTTCTTT
CDR3 protein: CASSQAWAVSTEAFF

V gene: TRBV6-2/TRBV6-3
clone size: -
J gene: TRBJ2-7
D gene: TRBD2
CDR3 DNA: TGTGCCAGCAGCCGTGGCGGGGGGGCGTACGAGCAGTACTTC
CDR3 protein: CASSRGGGAYEQYF

V gene: TRBV5-1
clone size: many
J gene: TRBJ2-3
D gene: TRBD1
CDR3 DNA: TGCGCCAGCAGCTTGCTCCCGAGACAGGGGACAGATACGCAGTATTTT
CDR3 protein: CASSLLPRQGTDTQYF

V gene: TRBV5-8
clone size: few
J gene: TRBJ2-7
D gene: -
CDR3 DNA: TGTGCCAGCAGCTCGGGGAAGACCTACGAGCAGTACTTC
CDR3 protein: CASSSGKTYEQYF

V gene: TRBV28
clone size: many
J gene: TRBJ1-1
D gene: -
CDR3 DNA: TGTGCCAGCAGTTTAGTTGGGGGGACCTATATGAACACTGAAGCTTTCTTT
CDR3 protein: CASSLVGGTYMNTEAFF

V gene: TRBV9
clone size: many
J gene: TRBJ2-5
D gene: TRBD2
CDR3 DNA: TGTGCCAGCAGCCCCCGGACTAGCGGAAGACAAGAGACCCAGTACTTC
CDR3 protein: CASSPRTSGRQETQYF

V gene: TRBV12-3/TRBV12-4
clone size: many
J gene: TRBJ2-5
D gene: -
CDR3 DNA: TGTGCCAGCAGTTTGGCAAGGGGTTTCCAAGAGACCCAGTACTTC
CDR3 protein: CASSLARGFQETQYF

V gene: TRBV4-3
clone size: -
J gene: TRBJ2-3
D gene: TRBD1
CDR3 DNA: TGCGCCAGCAGCCAAGATCAACCTGGACAGGGCCGAGATACGCAGTATTTT
CDR3 protein: CASSQDQPGQGRDTQYF

V gene: TRBV5-1
clone size: few
J gene: TRBJ2-5
D gene: TRBD2
CDR3 DNA: TGCGCCAGCAGCACTGGTGGTGGGGCTAGCGGGATCGAGACCCAGTACTTC
CDR3 protein: CASSTGGGASGIETQYF

V gene: TRBV6-2/TRBV6-3
clone size: -
J gene: TRBJ2-4
D gene: TRBD2
CDR3 DNA: TGTGCCAGCAGTTACTCCCCTTTAGCGGGAGTGATCAAAAACATTCAGTACTTC
CDR3 protein: CASSYSPLAGVIKNIQYF

V gene: TRBV20-1
clone size: many
J gene: TRBJ2-5
D gene: -
CDR3 DNA: TGCAGTGCTGAGACCAGGGGAGAGACCCAGTACTTC
CDR3 protein: CSAETRGETQYF

V gene: TRBV4-3
clone size: many
J gene: TRBJ2-3
D gene: TRBD2
CDR3 DNA: TGCGCCAGCAGCCAAGTAGGGACTAGCGGCACAGATACGCAGTATTTT
CDR3 protein: CASSQVGTSGTDTQYF

V gene: TRBV5-4
clone size: few
J gene: TRBJ2-1
D gene: TRBD2
CDR3 DNA: TGTGCCAGCAGCGTGGGACTAGCGGGAGGGAAGAATGAGCAGTTCTTC
CDR3 protein: CASSVGLAGGKNEQFF

V gene: TRBV3-1
clone size: -
J gene: TRBJ1-2
D gene: -
CDR3 DNA: TGTGCCAGCAGCCAAGATCATAAGGGGTTGGGCTACACCTTC
CDR3 protein: CASSQDHKGLGYTF

V gene: TRBV6-1
clone size: few
J gene: TRBJ1-5
D gene: TRBD1
CDR3 DNA: TGTGCCAGCAGCAACAGGGGAACAAGCAATCAGCCCCAGCATTTT
CDR3 protein: CASSNRGTSNQPQHF

V gene: TRBV10-2
clone size: few
J gene: TRBJ2-1
D gene: TRBD1
CDR3 DNA: TGCGCCAGCAGGCAGTGGGACAGGGTAAATGAGCAGTTCTTC
CDR3 protein: CASRQWDRVNEQFF

V gene: TRBV7-9
clone size: many
J gene: TRBJ1-2
D gene: -
CDR3 DNA: TGTGCCAGCAGCTTGACAGGCTATGGCTACACCTTC
CDR3 protein: CASSLTGYGYTF

V gene: TRBV30
clone size: many
J gene: TRBJ1-5
D gene: TRBD1
CDR3 DNA: TGTGCCTGGAACCTGGGACAGGGGATAAATCAGCCCCAGCATTTT
CDR3 protein: CAWNLGQGINQPQHF

V gene: TRBV12-3/TRBV12-4
clone size: -
J gene: TRBJ1-6
D gene: -
CDR3 DNA: TGTGCCAGCAGTCCCCGTGCCAGAGGCACACCCCTCCACTTT
CDR3 protein: CASSPRARGTPLHF

V gene: TRBV20-1
clone size: -
J gene: TRBJ2-1
D gene: -
CDR3 DNA: TGCTGTGCTAGAGGCCCAGGGGAGCGGGCGCTTATCAATGAGCAGTTCTTC
CDR3 protein: CCARGPGERALINEQFF

V gene: TRBV18
clone size: few
J gene: TRBJ2-3
D gene: TRBD2
CDR3 DNA: TGTGCCAGCTCACGCGGGACTAGCGAGATGAATACGCAGTATTTT
CDR3 protein: CASSRGTSEMNTQYF

V gene: TRBV18
clone size: few
J gene: TRBJ2-1
D gene: -
CDR3 DNA: TGTGCCAGCTCACCACGGCGGCTGCATGAGCAGTTCTTC
CDR3 protein: CASSPRRLHEQFF

V gene: TRBV10-3
clone size: many
J gene: TRBJ2-1
D gene: -
CDR3 DNA: TGTTCCGGGGCTAGGGGCTCCTACAATGAGCAGTTCTTC
CDR3 protein: CSGARGSYNEQFF

V gene: TRBV6-5
clone size: many
J gene: TRBJ2-1
D gene: -
CDR3 DNA: TGTGCCAGCAGTTACCTGTGGGGGTCTAGGAATGAGCAGTTCTTC
CDR3 protein: CASSYLWGSRNEQFF

V gene: TRBV7-2
clone size: -
J gene: TRBJ2-3
D gene: -
CDR3 DNA: TGTGCCAGCAGGAAATCCACAGATACGCAGTATTTT
CDR3 protein: CASRKSTDTQYF

V gene: TRBV6-7
clone size: -
J gene: TRBJ1-1
D gene: -
CDR3 DNA: TGTGCCAGCAGTTACTGGGGACATATTTTGAACACTGAAGCTTTCTTT
CDR3 protein: CASSYWGHILNTEAFF

V gene: TRBV6-1
clone size: many
J gene: TRBJ2-1
D gene: -
CDR3 DNA: TGTGCCAGCAGTGCGGAGGGGGGGTCATCTAGCAATGAGCAGTTCTTC
CDR3 protein: CASSAEGGSSSNEQFF

V gene: TRBV6-1
clone size: few
J gene: TRBJ2-7
D gene: -
CDR3 DNA: TGTGCCAGTGCGGTCGCGCGACCTTACGAGCAGTACTTC
CDR3 protein: CASAVARPYEQYF

V gene: TRBV18
clone size: -
J gene: TRBJ2-1
D gene: -
CDR3 DNA: TGTGCCAGCTCACCCCTACTCGAAACCTACAATGAGCAGTTCTTC
CDR3 protein: CASSPLLETYNEQFF

V gene: TRBV30
clone size: few
J gene: TRBJ1-4
D gene: -
CDR3 DNA: TGTGCCTGGAGTGGTGTGGTCAGACTAAAAGAAAAACTGTTTTTT
CDR3 protein: CAWSGVVRLKEKLFF

V gene: TRBV4-2
clone size: few
J gene: TRBJ2-5
D gene: TRBD2
CDR3 DNA: TGTGCCAGCAGCCAAGCGACTAGCGATCAAGAGACCCAGTACTTC
CDR3 protein: CASSQATSDQETQYF

V gene: TRBV20-1
clone size: -
J gene: TRBJ2-3
D gene: TRBD2
CDR3 DNA: TGCAGTGCTCAGCGGGAGGGCCTTCGAGATACGCAGTATTTT
CDR3 protein: CSAQREGLRDTQYF

V gene: TRBV12-5
clone size: -
J gene: TRBJ2-1
D gene: -
CDR3 DNA: TGTGCTAGTGGAGACACGGGTACTAGCGAGCAGTTCTTC
CDR3 protein: CASGDTGTSEQFF

V gene: TRBV4-1
clone size: many
J gene: TRBJ2-7
D gene: -
CDR3 DNA: TGCGCCAGCAGCCACTCCGGCCACGAGCAGTACTTC
CDR3 protein: CASSHSGHEQYF

V gene: TRBV2
clone size: -
J gene: TRBJ2-3
D gene: -
CDR3 DNA: TGTGCCAGCAGTCGGGATTACACAGATACGCAGTATTTT
CDR3 protein: CASSRDYTDTQYF

V gene: TRBV5-1
clone size: -
J gene: TRBJ1-1
D gene: -
CDR3 DNA: TGCGCCAGCAGCTTGCAGCCGGATGTGTACACTGAAGCTTTCTTT
CDR3 protein: CASSLQPDVYTEAFF